One and the same sample provided the 20 T cell receptor beta chains below, sequenced in a study of shared clonotypes between healthy human individuals. Data came from immunoSEQ multiplex PCR; TCRdb stores just in-frame clones and leaves some out. The top ten hold 1.5% to 2% of the sample, which has millions of clones, 85% to 95% seen once. It was CD45RO-negative cells, positively selected for CCR7, that made up naive CD8 cells, with terminally differentiated effector memory CD45RA+ cells excluded. The sequencing sample was made of naive CD8+ T cells from PBMCs. Receptors were obtained from a young man in good health. Some clones in this sample may be carry-over from other donors' samples.

The chain combines TRBV27 with TRBJ2-5, with 11 bases aligning to TRBD2. The CDR3 sequence is 16 residues long. Germline assignment: CDR1 MNHEY and CDR2 SMNVEV (reference sequence). V shed 6 bases, J shed 5 bases, and the junction held 11 bases outside the gene matches. CDR3 DNA sequence: TGTGCCAGCAGGGCGGACGTAGCGGGAGGGAGGGAGACCCAGTACTTC. This sequence encodes CASRADVAGGRETQYF.

The CDR3 bases are TGTGCCAGCAGTGCCGGGGACACGATCTACGAGCAGTACTTC. As protein: CASSAGDTIYEQYF. The V and J genes are TRBV28 and TRBJ2-5; D perhaps matches TRBD1 (6 bases). With the DNA end fitting TRBJ2-7 better, the J assignment may be wrong. This CDR3 comprises 14 residues. Germline V gene sequence: CDR1 MDHEN, CDR2 SYDVKM.

This chain links TRBV29-1 with TRBJ1-2; D ambiguous. Trimming left V 1 base short and J 10 bases short, with 13 bases between. The germline gives CDR1 SQVTM, CDR2 ANQGSEA. The CDR3 has 12 residues. CDR3: CSVEAYDPHYTF. The CDR3 bases are TGCAGCGTTGAAGCATATGACCCCCACTACACCTTC.

This clone was recorded only once. As DNA, the CDR3 is TGTGCCAGCAGTGAATTTGCGACTAGCGGGAGAAGAGACAATGAGCAGTTCTTC. Its protein product is CASSEFATSGRRDNEQFF. The rearrangement uses TRBV2 and TRBJ2-1; 12 bases map to TRBD2. CDR3 length: 18 residues. The V gene's germline CDR1 is SNHLY and CDR2 FYNNEI. The V and J ends lost 2 bases and 5 bases, in that order; junction bases with no gene match: 10.

The chain has TRBV5-1 and TRBJ1-3; TRBD1 matches 7 bases. The germline V gene encodes CDR1 SGHRS and CDR2 YFSETQ. This CDR3 is built from 17 residues. V lost 4 bases to trimming and J lost 1 base; unmatched junction nucleotides: 11. Written as DNA, the CDR3 is TGCGCCAGCAGCCCCCGGGACAGCTCTTTTTCTGGAAACACCATATATTTT. It translates to CASSPRDSSFSGNTIYF.

V and J are TRBV4-1 and TRBJ2-3; TRBD2 is a possible D gene (6 bases). Germline CDR1 is MGHRA and CDR2 is YSYEKL. The CDR3 is 17 residues long. Trimming removed 0 bases at V and 0 bases at J, with 13 bases between. The CDR3 bases are TGCGCCAGCAGCCAAGATTTTAGTAGCGGAAGCACAGATACGCAGTATTTT. It codes for CASSQDFSSGSTDTQYF.

The J gene is TRBJ1-4, the V gene TRBV7-9; no firm D call. Germline V CDR1 and CDR2: SEHNR, FQNEAQ (reference sequence). The CDR3 is made up of 13 amino acids. Trimming stripped 6 bases from V and 8 bases from J, with 13 bases between. This CDR3 is CASSLDGEEKLFF. In nucleotides, the CDR3 is TGTGCCAGCAGTCTAGACGGAGAAGAAAAACTGTTTTTT.

This clone was found once. V and J are TRBV15 and TRBJ1-1; no definite D call. The CDR3 has 13 amino acids. Per germline, CDR1 LNHNV and CDR2 YYDKDF (reference sequence). V was cut by 1 base and J by 4 bases, with 7 bases left in between. This CDR3 reads CATSRARGTEAFF. The CDR3 DNA is TGTGCCACCAGCAGAGCCCGGGGCACTGAAGCTTTCTTT.

The chain combines TRBV18 with TRBJ1-1; D ambiguous. Trimming stripped 0 bases from V and 4 bases from J, with 12 bases between. Germline CDR1 is KGHSH and CDR2 is LQKENI. This CDR3 is built from 15 residues. Written as DNA, the CDR3 is TGTGCCAGCTCACCACCTCTGGAGGGTTTCACTGAAGCTTTCTTT. Translating gives CASSPPLEGFTEAFF.

The V and J genes are TRBV12-5 and TRBJ1-1, with D tentatively TRBD1 (5 bases). The ends were cut back, 3 bases at V and 3 bases at J, with 8 bases in the middle. CDR1 is LGHNT, CDR2 FRNRAP, per germline. The CDR3 totals 13 residues. CDR3 protein: CASGFGGDTEAFF. The CDR3 nucleotides read TGTGCTAGTGGTTTCGGGGGGGACACTGAAGCTTTCTTT.

The rearrangement joins TRBV5-1 to TRBJ2-3, with 7 positions matching TRBD1. CDR3 length: 14 amino acids. The germline V gene has CDR1 SGHRS and CDR2 YFSETQ. Losses at the gene ends were 9 bases for V and 3 bases for J; bases not matched to a gene: 10. The CDR3, as DNA: TGCGCCACCACTAACAGGGGACGGACAGATACGCAGTATTTT. Encoded protein: CATTNRGRTDTQYF.

A note on this clone: Other DNA sequences within the sample encode an identical CDR3. This sequence joins TRBV9 and TRBJ2-7; D gene uncertain. Trimming pared 4 bases from V and 3 bases from J, leaving 5 bases between. The CDR3 runs 11 residues. Germline CDR1 reads SGDLS; CDR2 reads YYNGEE. In nucleotides, the CDR3 is TGTGCCAGCAGCTCCGACTACGAGCAGTACTTC. This translates into CASSSDYEQYF.

About this clone: Additional DNA sequences in this sample encode the identical CDR3. V usage is TRBV28 and J usage is TRBJ2-1; D gene uncertain. Germline CDR1 and CDR2: MDHEN and SYDVKM. Deletions cut 3 bases from V and 10 bases from J, with 10 bases between. This CDR3 comprises 12 residues. CDR3 coding DNA: TGTGCCAGCAGTTTTTCCTCCAACGAGCAGTTCTTC. It encodes CASSFSSNEQFF.

V is TRBV28 and J is TRBJ2-4; maybe TRBD2 (5 bases). The CDR3 is 17 amino acids. With 3 bases removed from V and 6 bases from J, the gap between germline ends came to 21 bases. The V gene's germline CDR1 is MDHEN and CDR2 SYDVKM. The CDR3 spells CASSFRVSRVRGNIQYF. The CDR3 DNA reads TGTGCCAGCAGTTTTCGCGTCAGTAGGGTCCGGGGAAACATTCAGTACTTC. Full variable domain (remainder filled in from reference TRBV28 and TRBJ2-4): DVKVTQSSRYLVKRTGEKVFLECVQDMDHENMFWYRQDPGLGLRLIYFSYDVKMKEKGDIPEGYSVSREKKERFSLILESASTNQTSMYLCASSFRVSRVRGNIQYFGAGTRLSVL.

V gene TRBV28 combines with J gene TRBJ2-7; possible D gene TRBD2, 6 bases. V gave up 6 bases and J gave up 0 bases, with 15 bases separating them. The CDR3 has 15 amino acids. Germline CDR1 reads MDHEN; CDR2 reads SYDVKM. The CDR3 DNA follows: TGTGCCAGCAGATACTCTCTAGCGAGCTCCTACGAGCAGTACTTC. Translation gives CASRYSLASSYEQYF.

The rearrangement uses TRBV28 and TRBJ2-5, with D perhaps TRBD2 (5 bases). This CDR3 spans 14 amino acids. V lost 2 bases to trimming and J lost 9 bases, with 16 bases between them. Germline values: CDR1 MDHEN, CDR2 SYDVKM. CDR3 nucleotide sequence: TGTGCCAGCAGTTTACCCGGGGTCATGGGGTCCCAGTACTTC. It is translated as CASSLPGVMGSQYF.

The J gene is TRBJ1-4, the V gene TRBV13, with 10 bases that match TRBD1. Trimming cost V 2 bases and J 7 bases; bases outside gene matches: 7. The CDR3 runs 16 residues. Germline CDR1 reads PRHDT; CDR2 reads FYEKMQ (reference sequence). CDR3 nucleotide sequence: TGTGCCAGCAGCTTAACGGGGACAGGGGTTTTTGAAAAACTGTTTTTT. The encoded protein is CASSLTGTGVFEKLFF.

The V and J genes are TRBV14 and TRBJ2-1; D ambiguous. The CDR3 totals 15 residues. Trimming cost V 3 bases and J 2 bases, with 11 bases left between them. Germline CDR1 and CDR2: SGHDN and FVKESK. CDR3: CASSHGPLAYNEQFF. As DNA, the CDR3 is TGTGCCAGCAGCCACGGCCCCCTCGCCTACAATGAGCAGTTCTTC.

V usage is TRBV30 and J usage is TRBJ2-7; 8 nucleotides align to TRBD2. V gave up 2 bases and J gave up 7 bases; unmatched junction bases: 16. Germline V lookup: CDR1 GTSNPN, CDR2 SVGIG (reference sequence). The CDR3 consists of 16 residues. CDR3 amino acids: CAWSLQLAGGLDEQYF. CDR3 coding DNA: TGTGCCTGGAGTCTCCAACTGGCGGGAGGCCTCGATGAGCAGTACTTC.

The rearrangement links TRBV5-8 to TRBJ2-2, with TRBD2 matching 8 bases. Trimming cost V 1 base and J 6 bases; bases outside gene matches: 8. Germline V lookup: CDR1 SGHTS, CDR2 YDEGEE. The CDR3 spans 16 residues. The CDR3 sequence is CASSLFPAGAPGELFF. CDR3 in DNA: TGTGCCAGCAGCTTGTTCCCAGCGGGAGCCCCCGGGGAGCTGTTTTTT.